This TCR beta chain was captured in a study of cytomegalovirus exposure and HLA in healthy donors. Findings and caveats of the study: Later analysis placed DRB1 highest and HLA-C lowest in TCR association rates, which differed by HLA locus.

Germline CDR1 is MNHNY and CDR2 is SVGAGI (reference sequence). CDR3 length equals 12 residues. V lost 7 bases to trimming and J lost 1 base, with 7 bases between them. As to this clone: Antigen specificity is unknown.

Sampled while nominally healthy, donors likely had unrecorded immune exposures. Researchers ran the PCR with 60 Vbeta and 13 Jbeta primers. Clones were sequenced by immunoSEQ multiplex PCR, and TCRdb holds only the in-frame ones, with some missing. The table counts about 52,000 clones; 10% to 15% lies in the top ten. This TCR came from a woman aged 60-70 years in good health and CMV-seropositive. This rearrangement joins TRBV6-6 to TRBJ1-2, with a possible D match to TRBD1 (5 bases). Sequenced sample: PBMCs. The CDR3 protein is CASIDSNYGYTF. In DNA form, the CDR3 reads TGTGCCAGCATCGACAGTAACTATGGCTACACCTTC.